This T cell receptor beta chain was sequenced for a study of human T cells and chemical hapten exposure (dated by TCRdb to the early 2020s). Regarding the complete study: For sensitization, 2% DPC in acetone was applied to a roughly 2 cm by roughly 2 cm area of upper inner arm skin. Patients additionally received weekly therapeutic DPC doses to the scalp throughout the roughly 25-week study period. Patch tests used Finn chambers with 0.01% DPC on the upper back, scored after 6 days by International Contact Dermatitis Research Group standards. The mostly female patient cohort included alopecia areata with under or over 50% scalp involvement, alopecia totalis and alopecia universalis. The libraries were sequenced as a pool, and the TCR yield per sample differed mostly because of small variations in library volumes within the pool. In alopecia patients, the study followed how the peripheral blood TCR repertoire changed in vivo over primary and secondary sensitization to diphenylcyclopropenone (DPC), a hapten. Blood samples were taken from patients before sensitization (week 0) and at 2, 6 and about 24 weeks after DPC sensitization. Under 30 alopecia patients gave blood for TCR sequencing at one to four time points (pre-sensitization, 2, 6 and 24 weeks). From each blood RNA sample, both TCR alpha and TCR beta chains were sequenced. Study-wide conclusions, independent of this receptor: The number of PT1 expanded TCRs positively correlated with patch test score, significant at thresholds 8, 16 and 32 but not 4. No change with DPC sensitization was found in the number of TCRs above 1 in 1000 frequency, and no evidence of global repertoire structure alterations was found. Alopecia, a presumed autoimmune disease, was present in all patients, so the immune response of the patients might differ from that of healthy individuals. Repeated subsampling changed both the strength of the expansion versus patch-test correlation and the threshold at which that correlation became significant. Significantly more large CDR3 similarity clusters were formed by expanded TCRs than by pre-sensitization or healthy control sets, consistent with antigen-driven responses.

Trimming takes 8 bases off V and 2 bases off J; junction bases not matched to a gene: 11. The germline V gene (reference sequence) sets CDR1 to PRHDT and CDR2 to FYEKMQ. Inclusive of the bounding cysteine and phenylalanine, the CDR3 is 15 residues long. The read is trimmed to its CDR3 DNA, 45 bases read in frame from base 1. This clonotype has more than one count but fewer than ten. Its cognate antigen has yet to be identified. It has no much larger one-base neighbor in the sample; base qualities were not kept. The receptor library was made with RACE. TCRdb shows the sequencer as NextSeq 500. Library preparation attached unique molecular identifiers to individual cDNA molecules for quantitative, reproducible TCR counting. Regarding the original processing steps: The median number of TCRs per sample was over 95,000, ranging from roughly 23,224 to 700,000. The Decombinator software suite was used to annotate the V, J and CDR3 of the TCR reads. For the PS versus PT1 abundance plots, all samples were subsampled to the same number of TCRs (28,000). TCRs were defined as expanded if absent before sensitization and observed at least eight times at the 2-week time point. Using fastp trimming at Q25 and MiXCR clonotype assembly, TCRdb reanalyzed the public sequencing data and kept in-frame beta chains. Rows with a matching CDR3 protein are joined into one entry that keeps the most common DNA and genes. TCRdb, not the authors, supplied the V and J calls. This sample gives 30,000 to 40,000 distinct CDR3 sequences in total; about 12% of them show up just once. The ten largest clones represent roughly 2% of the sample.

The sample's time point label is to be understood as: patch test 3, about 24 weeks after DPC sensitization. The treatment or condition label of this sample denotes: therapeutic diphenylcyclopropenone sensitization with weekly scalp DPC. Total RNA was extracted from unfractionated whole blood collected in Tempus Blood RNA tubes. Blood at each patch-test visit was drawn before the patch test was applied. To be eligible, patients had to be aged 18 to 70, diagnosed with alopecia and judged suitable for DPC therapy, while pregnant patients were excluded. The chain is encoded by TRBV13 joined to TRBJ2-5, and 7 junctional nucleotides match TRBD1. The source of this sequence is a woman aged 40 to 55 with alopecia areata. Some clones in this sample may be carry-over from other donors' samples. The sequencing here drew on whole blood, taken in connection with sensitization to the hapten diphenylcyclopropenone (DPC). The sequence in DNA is TGTGCCAGCGCCAACAGGGGATTGCAACAAGAGACCCAGTACTTC. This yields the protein CASANRGLQQETQYF.